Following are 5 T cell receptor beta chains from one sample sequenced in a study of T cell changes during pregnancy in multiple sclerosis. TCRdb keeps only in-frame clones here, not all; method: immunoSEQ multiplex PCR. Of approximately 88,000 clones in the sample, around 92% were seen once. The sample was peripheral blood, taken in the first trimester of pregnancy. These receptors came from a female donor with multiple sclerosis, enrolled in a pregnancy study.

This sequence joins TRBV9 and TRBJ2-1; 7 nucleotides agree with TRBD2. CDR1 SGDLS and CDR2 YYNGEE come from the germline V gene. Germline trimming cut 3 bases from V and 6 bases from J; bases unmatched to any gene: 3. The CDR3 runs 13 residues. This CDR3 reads CASSGLAGNEQFF. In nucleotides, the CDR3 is TGTGCCAGCAGCGGACTAGCCGGCAATGAGCAGTTCTTC.

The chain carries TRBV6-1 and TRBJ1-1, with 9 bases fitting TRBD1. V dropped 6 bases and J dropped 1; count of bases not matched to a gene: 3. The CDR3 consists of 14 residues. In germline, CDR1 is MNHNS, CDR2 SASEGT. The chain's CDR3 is CASRTGGSNTEAFF. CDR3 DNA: TGTGCCAGCAGAACAGGGGGCTCGAACACTGAAGCTTTCTTT.

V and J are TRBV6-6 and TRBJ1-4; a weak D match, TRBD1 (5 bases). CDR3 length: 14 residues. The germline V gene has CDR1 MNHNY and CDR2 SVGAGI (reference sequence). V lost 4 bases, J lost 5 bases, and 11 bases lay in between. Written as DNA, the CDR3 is TGTGCCAGCAGTTTGAGCGGGGCCAATGAAAAACTGTTTTTT. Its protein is CASSLSGANEKLFF.

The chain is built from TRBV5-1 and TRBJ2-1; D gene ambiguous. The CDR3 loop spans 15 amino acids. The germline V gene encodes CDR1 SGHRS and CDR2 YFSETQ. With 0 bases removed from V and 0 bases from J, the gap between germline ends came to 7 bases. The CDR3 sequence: CASSLAVASYNEQFF. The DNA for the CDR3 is TGCGCCAGCAGCTTGGCCGTGGCCTCCTACAATGAGCAGTTCTTC.

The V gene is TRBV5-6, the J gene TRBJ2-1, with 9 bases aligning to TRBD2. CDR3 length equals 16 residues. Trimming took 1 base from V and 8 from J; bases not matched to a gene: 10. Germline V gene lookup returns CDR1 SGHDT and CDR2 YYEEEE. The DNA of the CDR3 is TGTGCCAGCAGCTTGCCTGGGGTAGCGGGAGAGGATGAGCAGTTCTTC. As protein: CASSLPGVAGEDEQFF.